This TCR beta chain derives from a study of monozygotic twins with inflammatory bowel disease. Study conclusions and caveats: Repertoires of patients may have been made more variable by differing immunosuppressive treatments.

Regarding this clonotype: Its antigen remains unidentified.

The CDR3 is 14 residues long. Per germline, CDR1 MRHNA and CDR2 SNTAGT. TCRalpha and TCRbeta cDNA went through two nested PCRs of roughly 15 and 9 cycles. TCRdb re-analyzed the 5' RACE reads; it lists each CDR3 protein once, without DNA. This table holds under 150,000 distinct CDR3 sequences. The chain couples TRBV6-4 to TRBJ1-1; there is no DNA to check the TCRdb D call of TRBD1. The TCR sequence derives from a human donor with ulcerative colitis or Crohn's disease, or a healthy co-twin of an affected twin (not recorded which). Material: blood. The CDR3 is CASRRDILNTEAFF.